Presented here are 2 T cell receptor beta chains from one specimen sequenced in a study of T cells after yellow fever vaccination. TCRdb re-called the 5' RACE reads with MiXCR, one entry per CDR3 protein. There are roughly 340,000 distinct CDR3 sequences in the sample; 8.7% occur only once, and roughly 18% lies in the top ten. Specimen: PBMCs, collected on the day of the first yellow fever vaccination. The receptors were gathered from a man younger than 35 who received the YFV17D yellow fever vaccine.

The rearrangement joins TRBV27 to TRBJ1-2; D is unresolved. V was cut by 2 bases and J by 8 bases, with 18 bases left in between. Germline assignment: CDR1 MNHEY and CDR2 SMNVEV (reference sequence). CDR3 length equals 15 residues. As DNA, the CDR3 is TGTGCCAGCAGTTTAACCCCGGGCCTTCCTTACGGCTACACCTTC. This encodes CASSLTPGLPYGYTF.

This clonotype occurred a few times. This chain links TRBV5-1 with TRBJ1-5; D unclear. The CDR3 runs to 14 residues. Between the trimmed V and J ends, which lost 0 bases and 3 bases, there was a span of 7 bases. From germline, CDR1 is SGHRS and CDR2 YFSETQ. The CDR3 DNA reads TGCGCCAGCAGCTTGGCACAGATCAATCAGCCCCAGCATTTT. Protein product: CASSLAQINQPQHF.